These 15 T cell receptor beta chains were sequenced from one sample in a study of identical twins. Using its own MiXCR run on the 5' RACE reads, TCRdb lists one record per CDR3 protein. The data hold around 1.7 million distinct CDR3 sequences, with around 29% observed a single time. Sequenced: cord blood. These receptors originate from a newborn girl in good health.

This clonotype was counted a single time. The V and J genes are TRBV18 and TRBJ1-4; 11 bases are shared with TRBD1. Germline V gives CDR1 KGHSH, CDR2 LQKENI. The CDR3 has 17 amino acids. V lost 3 bases, J lost 3 bases, and 6 bases stayed unmatched. This CDR3 is CASSPPGTGGPNEKLFF. The CDR3, as DNA: TGTGCCAGCTCACCTCCCGGGACAGGGGGACCTAATGAAAAACTGTTTTTT.

This clonotype showed up just a few times. This rearrangement joins TRBV6-6 to TRBJ2-7, with 10 bases matching TRBD2. V lost 0 bases to trimming and J lost 2 bases; unmatched junction nucleotides: 10. Germline V gene sequence: CDR1 MNHNY, CDR2 SVGAGI (reference sequence). The CDR3 is 18 amino acids. The CDR3 sequence: CASSYSASGRTPTYEQYF. In DNA, the CDR3 is TGTGCCAGCAGTTACTCGGCTAGCGGGAGAACTCCCACCTACGAGCAGTACTTC.

CDR3 DNA: TGCGCCAGCAGCTTCTCCGACTATGGCGGGGGGTTAGGAGGGCAGTTCTTC. Translated, it gives CASSFSDYGGGLGGQFF. This chain links TRBV5-1 with TRBJ2-1; 8 bases fit TRBD2. The CDR3 has 17 amino acids. After removal of 2 bases from V and 12 bases from J, the junction contained 19 bases not matched to a gene. CDR1 and CDR2 from the germline V gene are SGHRS and YFSETQ.

The rearrangement joins TRBV10-3 to TRBJ2-1, with D possibly called TRBD1 or TRBD2 (7 bases each). CDR1 and CDR2 from the germline V gene are ENHRY and SYGVKD. V was trimmed by 8 bases and J by 8 bases, leaving 13 bases between them. CDR3 length: 12 residues. The DNA of the CDR3 is TGTGCCATCGCCCCAGGGGGGGATGAGCAGTTCTTC. Amino acids: CAIAPGGDEQFF.

The rearrangement joins TRBV15 to TRBJ2-1; D unclear. Trimming stripped 8 bases from V and 7 bases from J, with 18 bases between. There are 14 residues in the CDR3. Germline V CDR1 and CDR2: LNHNV, YYDKDF (reference sequence). The chain's CDR3 is CATALKGGSNEQFF. CDR3 nucleotides: TGTGCCACCGCTTTGAAAGGCGGATCTAATGAGCAGTTCTTC.

Ten or more counts support this clonotype. The CDR3 bases are TGTGCCAGCAGTTTAGGACTACTTGAGCAGTTCTTC. Translated: CASSLGLLEQFF. The chain combines TRBV12-3 or TRBV12-4 with TRBJ2-1; D possibly corresponds to TRBD2 (5 bases). V lost 1 base, J lost 9 bases, and 7 bases lay in between. The CDR3 is 12 residues long.

Of note for this clonotype: A much larger clone differs by one base, so this may be a read error. The rearrangement uses TRBV14 and TRBJ2-1; maybe TRBD2 (6 bases). The CDR3 length is 16 residues. Germline CDR1 reads SGHDN; CDR2 reads FVKESK. The CDR3 DNA reads TGTGCCAGCAGCCAAGCCACGGAGCTAGCGAACAATGGGCAGTTCTTC. Translating it yields CASSQATELANNGQFF.

This clonotype appeared a few times. The chain couples TRBV20-1 to TRBJ2-3; 11 bases map to TRBD2. The V gene's germline CDR1 is DFQATT and CDR2 SNEGSKA (reference sequence). The CDR3 sequence is 16 residues long. V lost 1 base, J lost 4 bases, and 7 bases stayed unmatched. The DNA of the CDR3 is TGCAGTGCTAGAGTACTAGCGGGAGAGTTCGCAGATACGCAGTATTTT. It translates to CSARVLAGEFADTQYF.

The chain couples TRBV20-1 to TRBJ2-5, with 8 positions matching TRBD1. The CDR3 contains 12 residues. Looked up from germline, CDR1 is DFQATT and CDR2 is SNEGSKA (reference sequence). With 6 bases clipped from V and 4 bases from J, the junction kept 4 bases outside the gene matches. The CDR3 region has the DNA TGCAGTGCCCATGGACAGGGAGAGACCCAGTACTTC. Translating it yields CSAHGQGETQYF.

The sample holds many counts of this clonotype. The genes are TRBV20-1 and TRBJ2-1; weak D call: TRBD2 (5 bases). From germline, CDR1 is DFQATT and CDR2 SNEGSKA (reference sequence). There are 11 residues in the CDR3. V was trimmed by 6 bases and J by 8 bases, leaving 11 bases between them. The DNA of the CDR3 is TGCAGTGCCCCGACTATCCATGAGCAGTTCTTC. This codes for CSAPTIHEQFF.

J is TRBJ2-5 and V is TRBV27; TRBD2 matches 7 bases. The J call may be mistaken, given a closer DNA end match to TRBJ2-7. Germline CDR1 MNHEY, CDR2 SMNVEV (reference sequence). The CDR3 runs to 13 residues. CDR3 sequence (DNA): TGTGCCAGCAGTGGGACTATCCCCTACGAGCAGTACGTC. It encodes CASSGTIPYEQYV.

The chain joins TRBV10-3 to TRBJ2-1, with 10 bases fitting TRBD2. The trim removed 6 bases at V and 3 bases at J, leaving 11 bases unmatched. The CDR3 runs 17 residues. The V gene's germline CDR1 is ENHRY and CDR2 SYGVKD. CDR3 sequence (DNA): TGTGCCATCAGCGTGCTTCTGGGACTAGCGAGCTACAATGAGCAGTTCTTC. Residues: CAISVLLGLASYNEQFF.

The V and J genes are TRBV12-3 or TRBV12-4 and TRBJ2-3; D unresolved. Trimming removed 3 bases from V and 8 bases from J, with 15 bases in between. This CDR3 spans 14 amino acids. CDR3 sequence reads: CASSFPRKVGTQYF. CDR3 DNA: TGTGCCAGCAGTTTCCCGAGAAAAGTGGGTACGCAGTATTTT.

The J gene is TRBJ1-4, the V gene TRBV5-1; TRBD1 agrees at 8 bases. CDR1 is SGHRS, CDR2 YFSETQ, per germline. The CDR3 runs to 15 residues. V lost 3 bases and J lost 7; bases outside the gene matches: 8. CDR3 residues: CASSYLQGVGEKLFF. In DNA form, the CDR3 reads TGCGCCAGCAGCTACCTACAGGGGGTCGGTGAAAAACTGTTTTTT.

This clonotype was picked up a small number of times. This rearrangement joins TRBV2 to TRBJ2-1; 7 nucleotides line up with TRBD2. The CDR3 consists of 17 residues. V lost 9 bases, J lost 2 bases, and 16 bases stayed unmatched. Germline assignment: CDR1 SNHLY and CDR2 FYNNEI. In DNA form, the CDR3 reads TGTGCCAGATTTCTAGCGGCTCCCCAGGTAACCTACAATGAGCAGTTCTTC. Translating it yields CARFLAAPQVTYNEQFF.